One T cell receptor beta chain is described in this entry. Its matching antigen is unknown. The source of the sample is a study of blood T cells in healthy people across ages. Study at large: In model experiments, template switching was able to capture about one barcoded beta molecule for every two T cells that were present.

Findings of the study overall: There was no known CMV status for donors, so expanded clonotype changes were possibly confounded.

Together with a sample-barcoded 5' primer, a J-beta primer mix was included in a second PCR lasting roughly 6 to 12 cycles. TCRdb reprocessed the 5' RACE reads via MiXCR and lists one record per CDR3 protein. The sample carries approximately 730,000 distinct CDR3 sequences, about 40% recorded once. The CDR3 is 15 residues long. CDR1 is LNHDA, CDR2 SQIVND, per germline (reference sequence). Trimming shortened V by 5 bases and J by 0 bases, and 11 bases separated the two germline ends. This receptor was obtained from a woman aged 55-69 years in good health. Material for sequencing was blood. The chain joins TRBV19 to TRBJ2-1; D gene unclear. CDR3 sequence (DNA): TGTGCCAGTAGTGTGACACATACCTCCTACAATGAGCAGTTCTTC. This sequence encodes CASSVTHTSYNEQFF.